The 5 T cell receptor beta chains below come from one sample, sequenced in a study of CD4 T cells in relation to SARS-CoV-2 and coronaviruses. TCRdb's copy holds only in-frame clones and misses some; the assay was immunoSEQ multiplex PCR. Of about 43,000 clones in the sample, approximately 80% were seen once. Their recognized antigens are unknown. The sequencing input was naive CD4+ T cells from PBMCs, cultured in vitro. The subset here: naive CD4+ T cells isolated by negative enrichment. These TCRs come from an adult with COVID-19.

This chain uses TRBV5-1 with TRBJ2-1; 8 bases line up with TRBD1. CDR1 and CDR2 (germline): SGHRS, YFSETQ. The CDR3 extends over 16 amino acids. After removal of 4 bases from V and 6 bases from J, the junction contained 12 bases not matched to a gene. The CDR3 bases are TGCGCCAGCAGCAGGGACAGGCTGATCGGTCGCAATGAGCAGTTCTTC. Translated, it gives CASSRDRLIGRNEQFF.

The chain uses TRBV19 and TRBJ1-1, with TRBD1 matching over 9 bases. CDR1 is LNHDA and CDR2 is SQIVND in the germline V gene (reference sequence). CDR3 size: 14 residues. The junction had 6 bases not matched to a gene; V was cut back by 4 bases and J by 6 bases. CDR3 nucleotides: TGTGCCAGTAGTAGGGGACAGGGTACTGCTGAAGCTTTCTTT. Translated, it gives CASSRGQGTAEAFF. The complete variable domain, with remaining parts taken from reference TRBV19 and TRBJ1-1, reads DGGITQSPKYLFRKEGQNVTLSCEQNLNHDAMYWYRQDPGQGLRLIYYSQIVNDFQKGDIAEGYSVSREKKESFPLTVTSAQKNPTAFYLCASSRGQGTAEAFFGQGTRLTVV.

DNA for the CDR3: TGTGCCTGGACCCGACTAGAAGGTTACAAAAACATTCAGTACTTC. Its translation: CAWTRLEGYKNIQYF. The rearrangement uses TRBV30 and TRBJ2-4, with a possible D match to TRBD2 (6 bases). Germline-derived CDR1 and CDR2 are GTSNPN and SVGIG (reference sequence). The CDR3 extends over 15 amino acids. V dropped 4 bases and J dropped 3 bases, with 16 bases sitting between them.

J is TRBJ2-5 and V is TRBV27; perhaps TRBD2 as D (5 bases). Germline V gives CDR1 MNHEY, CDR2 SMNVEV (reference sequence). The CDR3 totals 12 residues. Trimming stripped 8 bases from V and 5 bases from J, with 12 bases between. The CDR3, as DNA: TGTGCCAGCCGTAGAAGCGGTGAGACCCAGTACTTC. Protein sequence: CASRRSGETQYF.

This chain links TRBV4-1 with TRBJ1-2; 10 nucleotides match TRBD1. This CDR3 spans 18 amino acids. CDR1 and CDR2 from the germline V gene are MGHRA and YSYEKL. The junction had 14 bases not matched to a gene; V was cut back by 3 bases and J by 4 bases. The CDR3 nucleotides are TGCGCCAGCAGCCACGTTGGGGACAGGGGCGTTCTAGCCTATGGCTACACCTTC. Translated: CASSHVGDRGVLAYGYTF.